These T cell receptor beta chains were read from a single sample in a study of graft-versus-host responses after intestinal transplantation. Repertoires were generated with immunoSEQ multiplex PCR, while TCRdb's copy carries only in-frame clones and drops some. Among about 15,000 clones, 70% to 75% were seen once, and the ten largest hold 3% to 4.5%. The specimen comprised ileum tissue, sampled 14 days after transplant. These receptors originate from a human patient who received an intestinal transplant, so some T cells may come from the graft donor. Each CDR3 is given with its conserved first and last residue. D genes are given only for firm matches. The size of a clone is reported for some rows only, either as once, few or many, or as a class for expanded clones.

D: -; J: TRBJ1-5; V: TRBV7-9; size: -; length: 14; DNA: TGTGCCAGCAGCTTAGGGCTAGGTGTCCAGCCCCAGCATTTT; CDR3: CASSLGLGVQPQHF
D: TRBD1; J: TRBJ2-7; V: TRBV30; size: -; length: 14; DNA: TGTGCCTGGAGCTCCGGGACAGGGAACTACGAGCAGTACTTC; CDR3: CAWSSGTGNYEQYF
D: -; J: TRBJ1-5; V: TRBV6-5; size: -; length: 13; DNA: TGTGCCAGCAGTTTACGGGAAGATCAGCCCCAGCATTTT; CDR3: CASSLREDQPQHF
D: TRBD1; J: TRBJ2-5; V: TRBV5-1; size: -; length: 18; DNA: TGCGCCAGCAGCTCCATACCCGGGACAGGGGTCGCGGGGGAGACCCAGTACTTC; CDR3: CASSSIPGTGVAGETQYF
D: -; J: TRBJ2-2; V: TRBV10-1; size: -; length: 14; DNA: TGCGCCAGCAGTCCCAGGGCGAACACCGGGGAGCTGTTTTTT; CDR3: CASSPRANTGELFF
D: TRBD1; J: TRBJ1-2; V: TRBV27; size: once; length: 13; DNA: TGTGCCAGCAGTTGGGACAGGACCTATGGCTACACCTTC; CDR3: CASSWDRTYGYTF
D: TRBD2; J: TRBJ2-7; V: TRBV7-3; size: -; length: 14; DNA: TGTGCCAGCAGCTTATCTAGCGGGAGCTACGAGCAGTACTTC; CDR3: CASSLSSGSYEQYF
D: TRBD2; J: TRBJ2-7; V: TRBV18; size: -; length: 15; DNA: TGTGCCAGCTCACCGATACTAGCGGGAGCCAACGAGCAGTACTTC; CDR3: CASSPILAGANEQYF
D: TRBD1; J: TRBJ1-1; V: TRBV7-8; size: -; length: 15; DNA: TGTGCCAGCAGCTACCTGGGGACAGGGAACACTGAAGCTTTCTTT; CDR3: CASSYLGTGNTEAFF
D: TRBD1; J: TRBJ2-7; V: TRBV11-3; size: -; length: 15; DNA: TGTGCCAGCAGCCTTGGGCAGGGGGCGAGCAACGAGCAGTACTTC; CDR3: CASSLGQGASNEQYF
D: -; J: TRBJ2-7; V: TRBV10-3; size: -; length: 12; DNA: TGTGCCATCAGCCGGGACACCTACGAGCAGTACTTC; CDR3: CAISRDTYEQYF
D: -; J: TRBJ2-7; V: TRBV11-2; size: -; length: 14; DNA: TGTGCCAGCAGCCCCCGGCTAAGGTCCTACGAGCAGTACTTC; CDR3: CASSPRLRSYEQYF
D: TRBD1; J: TRBJ2-7; V: TRBV5-6; size: -; length: 13; DNA: TGTGCCAGCAGCTTGGGGCAGGGGGACGAGCAGTACTTC; CDR3: CASSLGQGDEQYF
D: TRBD2; J: TRBJ2-1; V: TRBV19; size: -; length: 15; DNA: TGTGCCAGTACCCCTAGCGGTTCATCCTACAATGAGCAGTTCTTC; CDR3: CASTPSGSSYNEQFF
D: TRBD2; J: TRBJ2-1; V: TRBV30; size: few; length: 19; DNA: TGTGCCTGGAGTGGGACTAGCGAGACTTTTATGAGCTCCTACAATGAGCAGTTCTTC; CDR3: CAWSGTSETFMSSYNEQFF
D: -; J: TRBJ2-5; V: TRBV5-4; size: -; length: 13; DNA: TGTGCCAGCAGTCACCGGGCCCCAGAGACCCAGTACTTC; CDR3: CASSHRAPETQYF
D: TRBD1; J: TRBJ2-7; V: TRBV11-3; size: -; length: 14; DNA: TGTGCCAGCAGCTTTTGGACAGGGACGGGCGAGCAGTACTTC; CDR3: CASSFWTGTGEQYF
D: -; J: TRBJ1-2; V: TRBV6-5; size: few; length: 13; DNA: TGTGCCAGCAGTCCGGGGAGCTACTATGGCTACACCTTC; CDR3: CASSPGSYYGYTF
D: TRBD2; J: TRBJ2-3; V: TRBV15; size: -; length: 13; DNA: TGTGCCACCAGCCTAGCGGGGGGACATACGCAGTATTTT; CDR3: CATSLAGGHTQYF
D: -; J: TRBJ1-2; V: TRBV7-3; size: -; length: 17; DNA: TGTGCCAGCAGCTCAAATGGACAGTCTCGGGCTAACTATGGCTACACCTTC; CDR3: CASSSNGQSRANYGYTF